This T cell receptor beta chain derives from a study of T cells in Graves' hyperthyroidism and ophthalmopathy. Amplification targeted TCR beta CDR3 regions from RNA transcripts. The HTBI primer set drove a first-round RT-PCR of the TCR CDR3. Each CDR3 protein gets one entry after TCRdb re-called the multiplex PCR reads with MiXCR. The sample holds about 290,000 distinct CDR3 sequences; over 12% are singletons and the top ten take 30% to 35%. Germline V gene data show CDR1 as MNHNS and CDR2 as SASEGT. This CDR3 spans 16 amino acids. The ends were cut back, 5 bases at V and 0 bases at J, with 11 bases in the middle. It was uncontrolled infection, other autoimmune disease, pregnancy or lactation that excluded patients. This clonotype showed up many times.

The specimen was blood. The rearrangement joins TRBV6-1 to TRBJ2-6; D not certain. The source is a woman aged 45-65 years with Graves' hyperthyroidism that later progressed to Graves' ophthalmopathy. In nucleotides, the CDR3 is TGTGCCAGCAGTTCCCCCAGATTCTCTGGGGCCAACGTCCTGACTTTC. Protein sequence: CASSSPRFSGANVLTF.